This passage covers 3 T cell receptor beta chains from one sample sequenced in a study of OX40 agonist ivuxolimab in advanced cancers. Clones were sequenced by immunoSEQ multiplex PCR, and TCRdb holds only the in-frame ones, with some missing. The sample lists more than 55,000 clones, roughly 89% occurring once. The sample in question was CD4+ or CD8+ T cells sorted from blood, obtained in a trial of the OX40 agonist ivuxolimab. The receptors shown here come from an adult with an advanced solid tumor such as melanoma, head and neck, liver or kidney cancer.

The chain uses TRBV29-1 and TRBJ1-1; D is possibly TRBD1 (5 bases). The CDR3 spans 12 residues. The germline V gene has CDR1 SQVTM and CDR2 ANQGSEA. The germline V and J ends were trimmed by 5 bases and 4 bases, with 11 bases remaining between them. The CDR3 nucleotides read TGCAGCGTTTCTCGTGGGGGCACTGAAGCTTTCTTT. Protein sequence: CSVSRGGTEAFF.

This chain uses TRBV2 with TRBJ1-1; D perhaps matches TRBD1 (5 bases). This CDR3 region has 16 residues. Germline V gene data show CDR1 as SNHLY and CDR2 as FYNNEI. Trimming stripped 1 base from V and 4 bases from J, with 16 bases between. CDR3 sequence (DNA): TGTGCCAGCAGTGAAGAGGGGCCTTCGAGCGGCACTGAAGCTTTCTTT. It specifies CASSEEGPSSGTEAFF.

The rearrangement uses TRBV5-1 and TRBJ1-4; D remains ambiguous. The CDR3 consists of 15 residues. V lost 4 bases and J 0 bases, leaving 10 bases between the germline ends. CDR1 and CDR2 from the germline V gene are SGHRS and YFSETQ. The CDR3 DNA sequence: TGCGCCAGCAGCGTTGGTGGGGCAACTAATGAAAAACTGTTTTTT. Translation: CASSVGGATNEKLFF.